The present T cell receptor (beta chain) was sequenced within a study of cytomegalovirus exposure and HLA in healthy donors. This clone was counted a single time. Antigen unknown. Germline assignment: CDR1 MNHEY and CDR2 SVGAGI. V lost 0 bases and J lost 8; bases outside the gene matches: 3. CDR3 size: 15 residues. Donors likely had unrecorded immune exposures despite being nominally healthy when sampled. Study results and limitations: Reported results showed that the classifier diagnosed cytomegalovirus status with high specificity and sensitivity.

60 Vbeta and 13 Jbeta primers were used in PCR. The protocol was immunoSEQ multiplex PCR, while the TCRdb copy is restricted to in-frame clones and leaves out a portion. Of over 150,000 clones listed, 75% are singletons. This TCR derives from a woman aged 45-60 years in good health and CMV-seropositive. The source material was PBMCs. The chain couples TRBV6-5 to TRBJ2-2; TRBD1 agrees at 10 bases. The CDR3 loop reads CASSYSDRGPGELFF. The CDR3 DNA is TGTGCCAGCAGTTACTCCGACAGGGGGCCTGGGGAGCTGTTTTTT.